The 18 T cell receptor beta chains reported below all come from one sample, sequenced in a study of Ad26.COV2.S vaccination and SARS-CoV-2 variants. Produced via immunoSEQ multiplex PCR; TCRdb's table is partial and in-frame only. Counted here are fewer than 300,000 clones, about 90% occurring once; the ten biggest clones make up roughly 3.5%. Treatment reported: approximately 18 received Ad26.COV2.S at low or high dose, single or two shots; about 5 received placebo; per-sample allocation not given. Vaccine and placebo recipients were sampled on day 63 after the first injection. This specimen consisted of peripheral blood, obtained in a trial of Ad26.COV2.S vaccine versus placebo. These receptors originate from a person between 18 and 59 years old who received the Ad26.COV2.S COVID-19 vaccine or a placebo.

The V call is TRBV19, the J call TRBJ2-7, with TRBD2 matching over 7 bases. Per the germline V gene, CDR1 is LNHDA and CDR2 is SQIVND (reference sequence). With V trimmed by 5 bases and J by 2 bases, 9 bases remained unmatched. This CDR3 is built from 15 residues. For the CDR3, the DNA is TGTGCCAGTAGTCCCGGACTAGGTGGCACCTACGAGCAGTACTTC. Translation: CASSPGLGGTYEQYF.

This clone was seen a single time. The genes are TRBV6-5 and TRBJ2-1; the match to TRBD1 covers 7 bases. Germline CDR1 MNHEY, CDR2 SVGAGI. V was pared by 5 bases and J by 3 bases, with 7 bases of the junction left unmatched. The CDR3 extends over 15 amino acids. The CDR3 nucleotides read TGTGCCAGCAGTCAATGGACAGGTGGCTACAATGAGCAGTTCTTC. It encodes CASSQWTGGYNEQFF.

In nucleotides, the CDR3 is TGTGCCAGCAGCGTAGGAGGATCATTTAATGAGCAGTTCTTC. It specifies CASSVGGSFNEQFF. This sequence joins TRBV9 and TRBJ2-1; unclear D gene. The germline CDR1 and CDR2 sequences are SGDLS and YYNGEE. Trimming took off 0 bases at V and 7 bases at J, with 11 bases between the two ends. CDR3 size: 14 residues.

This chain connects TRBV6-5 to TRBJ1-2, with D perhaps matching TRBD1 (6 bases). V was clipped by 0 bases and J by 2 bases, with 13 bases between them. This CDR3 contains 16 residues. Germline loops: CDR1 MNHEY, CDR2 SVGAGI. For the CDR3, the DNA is TGTGCCAGCAGTTACTCGATCATGGGGGCGAACTATGGCTACACCTTC. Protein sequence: CASSYSIMGANYGYTF.

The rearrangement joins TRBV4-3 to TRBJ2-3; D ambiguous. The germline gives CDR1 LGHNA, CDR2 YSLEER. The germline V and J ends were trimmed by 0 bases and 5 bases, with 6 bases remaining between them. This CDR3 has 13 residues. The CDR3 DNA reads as TGCGCCAGCAGCCAAGATTCGGAAGATACGCAGTATTTT. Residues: CASSQDSEDTQYF.

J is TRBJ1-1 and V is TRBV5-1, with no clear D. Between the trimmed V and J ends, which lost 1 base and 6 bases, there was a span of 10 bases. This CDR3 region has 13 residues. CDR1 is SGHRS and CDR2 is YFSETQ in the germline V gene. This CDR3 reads CASSLPANSEAFF. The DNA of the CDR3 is TGCGCCAGCAGCTTGCCAGCGAATTCTGAAGCTTTCTTT.

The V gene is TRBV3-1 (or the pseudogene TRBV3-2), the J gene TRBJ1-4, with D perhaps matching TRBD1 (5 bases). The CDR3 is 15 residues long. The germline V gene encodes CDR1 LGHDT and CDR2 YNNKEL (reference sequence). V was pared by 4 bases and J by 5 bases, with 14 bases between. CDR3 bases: TGTGCCAGCAGCCCCCGTTTCGGGGGAAATGAAAAACTGTTTTTT. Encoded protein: CASSPRFGGNEKLFF.

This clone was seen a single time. In DNA, the CDR3 is TGTGCCAGCAGCGCTAGCGGATCCACCGGGGAGCTGTTTTTT. Translation gives CASSASGSTGELFF. The chain is built from TRBV7-2 and TRBJ2-2; 7 positions match TRBD2. The CDR3 is 14 amino acids. The V gene end was trimmed by 5 bases and the J gene end by 4 bases; junction bases not matched to a gene: 4. CDR1 and CDR2 from the germline V gene are SGHTA and FQGNSA.

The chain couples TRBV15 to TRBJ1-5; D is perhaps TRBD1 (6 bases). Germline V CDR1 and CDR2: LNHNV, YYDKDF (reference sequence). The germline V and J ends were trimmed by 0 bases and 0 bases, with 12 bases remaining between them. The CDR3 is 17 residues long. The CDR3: CATSREGGTASNQPQHF. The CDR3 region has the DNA TGTGCCACCAGCAGAGAGGGGGGCACGGCTAGCAATCAGCCCCAGCATTTT.

The CDR3 DNA sequence: TGTGCCAGCAGCGCTCGGGACAGGATTAGGCTTGGGTATGGCTACACCTTC. This encodes CASSARDRIRLGYGYTF. The chain couples TRBV21-1 to TRBJ1-2; no DNA check was done on the table's D call, TRBD1. TRBV21-1 is labeled a pseudogene. This CDR3 spans 17 amino acids.

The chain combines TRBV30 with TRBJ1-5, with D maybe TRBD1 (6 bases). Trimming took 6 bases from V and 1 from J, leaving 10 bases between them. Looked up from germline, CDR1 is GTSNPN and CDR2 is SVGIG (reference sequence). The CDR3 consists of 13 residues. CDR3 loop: CACTTGSNQPQHF. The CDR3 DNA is TGTGCCTGTACTACAGGGAGCAATCAGCCCCAGCATTTT.

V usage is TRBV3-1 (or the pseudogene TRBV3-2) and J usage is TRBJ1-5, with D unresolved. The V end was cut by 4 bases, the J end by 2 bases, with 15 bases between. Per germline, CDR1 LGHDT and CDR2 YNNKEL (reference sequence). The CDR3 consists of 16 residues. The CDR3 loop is CASSPSGQMGNQPQHF. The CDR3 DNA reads TGTGCCAGCAGCCCTTCTGGGCAGATGGGCAATCAGCCCCAGCATTTT.

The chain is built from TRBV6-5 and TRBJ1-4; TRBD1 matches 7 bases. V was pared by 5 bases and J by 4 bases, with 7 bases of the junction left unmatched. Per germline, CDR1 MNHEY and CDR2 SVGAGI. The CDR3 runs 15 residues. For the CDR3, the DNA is TGTGCCAGCAGTCTCAGACAGGGAGGTAATGAAAAACTGTTTTTT. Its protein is CASSLRQGGNEKLFF.

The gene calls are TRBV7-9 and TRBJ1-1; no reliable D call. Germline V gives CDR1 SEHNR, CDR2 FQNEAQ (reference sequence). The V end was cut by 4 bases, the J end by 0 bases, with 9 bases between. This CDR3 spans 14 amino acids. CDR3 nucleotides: TGTGCCAGCAGCTCCCAGTGGGTGAACACTGAAGCTTTCTTT. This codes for CASSSQWVNTEAFF.

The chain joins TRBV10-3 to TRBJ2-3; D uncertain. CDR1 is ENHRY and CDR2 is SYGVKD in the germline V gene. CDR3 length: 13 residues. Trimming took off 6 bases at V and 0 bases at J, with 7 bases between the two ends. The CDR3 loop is CAIRDGSTDTQYF. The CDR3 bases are TGTGCCATCAGGGACGGGAGCACAGATACGCAGTATTTT.

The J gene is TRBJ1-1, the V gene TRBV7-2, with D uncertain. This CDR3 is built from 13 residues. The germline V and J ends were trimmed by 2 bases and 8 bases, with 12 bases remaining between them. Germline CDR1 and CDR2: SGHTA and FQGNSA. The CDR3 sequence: CASSLRPREEAFF. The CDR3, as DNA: TGTGCCAGCAGCTTAAGACCTAGGGAGGAAGCTTTCTTT.

CDR3 protein: CASTEKQGASLVGYTF. The CDR3 DNA reads TGTGCCAGCACTGAAAAACAGGGGGCTTCCCTGGTCGGCTACACCTTC. This sequence joins TRBV7-8 and TRBJ1-2; 9 bases line up with TRBD1. The junction had 17 bases not matched to a gene; V was cut back by 7 bases and J by 8 bases. CDR3 size: 16 residues. Germline assignment: CDR1 SGHVS and CDR2 FQNEAQ.

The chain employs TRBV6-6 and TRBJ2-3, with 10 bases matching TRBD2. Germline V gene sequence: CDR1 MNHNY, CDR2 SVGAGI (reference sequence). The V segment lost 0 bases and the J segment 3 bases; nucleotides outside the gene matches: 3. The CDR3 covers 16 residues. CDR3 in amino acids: CASSYSSGGSTDTQYF. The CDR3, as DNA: TGTGCCAGCAGTTACTCTAGCGGGGGGTCTACAGATACGCAGTATTTT.